This T cell receptor beta chain is from a study of OX40 agonist ivuxolimab in advanced cancers. In the study overall: Dosing consisted of intravenous ivuxolimab at 0.01 to 10 mg/kg every 2 weeks. Head and neck, renal cell, melanoma or hepatocellular carcinoma were the cancers that dose-escalation patients had. Mean age roughly 65 years, range 23 to 79; approximately 80% male. Of the participants, over 30% had some prior anti-PD-1, anti-PD-L1 or anti-CTLA-4 therapy, which was allowed.

This table comes from immunoSEQ multiplex PCR, and its TCRdb copy is limited to in-frame clones, with some not included. The sample consists of fewer than 55,000 clones, more than 75% of them appearing once. The germline V gene has CDR1 SGHDN and CDR2 FVKESK. CDR3 length: 15 residues. V shed 2 bases and J shed 2 bases, with 10 bases lying between them. The sequencing used CD4+ or CD8+ T cells sorted from blood, collected in a trial of the OX40 agonist ivuxolimab. The V and J genes are TRBV14 and TRBJ2-1; a weak D match, TRBD1 (6 bases). The receptor's source is an adult with an advanced solid tumor such as melanoma, head and neck, liver or kidney cancer. This chain's CDR3 is CASSQTGTAYNEQFF. The DNA for the CDR3 is TGTGCCAGCAGCCAAACAGGGACCGCCTACAATGAGCAGTTCTTC.